This T cell receptor (beta chain) was identified during a study of blood T cell repertoires in COVID-19. Turning to the study itself: Samples taken during acute and convalescent COVID-19 were collected in the United States, Italy and Spain. The cDNA or gDNA used as material had been derived from T cells, B-cell-depleted T cells, or PBMCs.

Germline assignment: CDR1 MNHEY and CDR2 SVGAGI. The CDR3 is made up of 14 amino acids. V shed 6 bases and J 2 bases; nucleotides not matched to a gene: 1. Original data processing: Estimates of nucleated cell counts were drawn from the amplification of reference gene primers. Assay: immunoSEQ multiplex PCR; the TCRdb copy retains only in-frame clones and omits some. That table supplies the V and J calls and clone size; D and trimming were determined from the DNA. The table lists about 59,000 clones, 90% of them singletons. V usage is TRBV6-5 and J usage is TRBJ1-4, with 9 bases lining up with TRBD1. This clonotype originated in an older man with acute or convalescent COVID-19. Sequencing was carried out using peripheral blood. CDR3 in amino acids: CASRGTGTNEKLFF. The CDR3 region has the DNA TGTGCCAGCAGGGGGACAGGGACTAATGAAAAACTGTTTTTT.